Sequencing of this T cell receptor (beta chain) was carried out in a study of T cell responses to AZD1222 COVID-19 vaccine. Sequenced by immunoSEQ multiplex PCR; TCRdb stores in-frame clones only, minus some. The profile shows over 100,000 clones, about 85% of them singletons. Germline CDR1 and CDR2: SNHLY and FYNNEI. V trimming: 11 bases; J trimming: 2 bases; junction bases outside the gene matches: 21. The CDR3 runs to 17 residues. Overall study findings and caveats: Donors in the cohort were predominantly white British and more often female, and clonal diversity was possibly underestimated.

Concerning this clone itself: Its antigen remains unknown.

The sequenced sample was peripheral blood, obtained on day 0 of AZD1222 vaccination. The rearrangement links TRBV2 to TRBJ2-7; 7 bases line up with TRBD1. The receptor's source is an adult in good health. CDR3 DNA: TGTGCCGCTCAAGGGACGGGTAGGGACAGAAAGGCCTACGAGCAGTACTTC. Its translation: CAAQGTGRDRKAYEQYF.